A selection of T cell receptor beta chains follows, all from one sample in a study of T-cell reconstitution after alpha-beta-depleted transplantation in children. TCRdb reanalysed the PCR reads using MiXCR and keeps one entry per CDR3 protein. Here the sample spans approximately 240,000 distinct CDR3 sequences, approximately 9% being singletons. The sequencing used PBMCs from the stem cell graft donor, collected from the stem cell graft. Every receptor here comes from a human donor who donated a stem cell graft to a child with acute lymphoblastic leukemia. Both conserved end residues are part of each CDR3. D genes are given only for firm matches. Clone size appears in some rows only: once, few, many, or a class for an expanded clone.

CDR3 protein	CDR3 DNA	clone size	D gene	V gene	J gene
CASSLAAAGRWRYQETQYF	TGTGCCAGCAGTTTAGCAGCCGCGGGAAGATGGAGGTACCAAGAGACCCAGTACTTC	many	.	TRBV12-3/TRBV12-4	TRBJ2-5
CSARGANTQYF	TGCAGTGCTAGAGGGGCTAATACGCAGTATTTT	.	.	TRBV20-1	TRBJ2-3
CAILSTGSSGNTIYF	TGTGCCATCCTATCTACTGGGAGCTCTGGAAACACCATATATTTT	many	.	TRBV10-3	TRBJ1-3
CATGQGRGYEQYF	TGTGCCACCGGACAGGGCCGAGGTTACGAGCAGTACTTC	many	TRBD1	TRBV11-2	TRBJ2-7
CASSPPTGGEEQYF	TGCGCCAGCAGCCCACCGACAGGGGGCGAAGAGCAGTACTTC	.	TRBD1	TRBV5-1	TRBJ2-7
CASSLSTADNQPQHF	TGTGCCAGCAGCCTTTCCACGGCCGACAATCAGCCCCAGCATTTT	many	.	TRBV7-9	TRBJ1-5
CASSFQTDYGYTF	TGTGCCAGCAGCTTCCAAACGGACTATGGCTACACCTTC	many	.	TRBV7-9	TRBJ1-2
CASSLSGQGVWANTEAFF	TGTGCCAGCAGTTTATCTGGACAGGGGGTGTGGGCGAACACTGAAGCTTTCTTT	.	TRBD1	TRBV27	TRBJ1-1
CSAREGQAYTGELFF	TGCAGTGCTAGAGAGGGACAGGCGTACACCGGGGAGCTGTTTTTT	few	TRBD1	TRBV20-1	TRBJ2-2
CASSMGLAGNLDFTSTDTQYF	TGTGCCAGCAGTATGGGACTAGCGGGCAACCTCGACTTTACTAGCACAGATACGCAGTATTTT	few	TRBD2	TRBV6-2/TRBV6-3	TRBJ2-3
CASSLARWDGKTIYGYTF	TGTGCCAGCAGCTTAGCGAGGTGGGACGGAAAAACGATCTATGGCTACACCTTC	many	.	TRBV7-2	TRBJ1-2
CASSFKGVNDEQYF	TGTGCCAGCAGTTTTAAAGGGGTGAACGACGAGCAGTACTTC	many	.	TRBV12-3/TRBV12-4	TRBJ2-7
CASDPNVGYSEAFF	TGTGCCAGCGACCCAAATGTAGGGTATTCTGAAGCTTTCTTT	many	.	TRBV12-3/TRBV12-4	TRBJ1-1
CASSTRTEQFF	TGTGCCAGCAGCACAAGGACAGAGCAGTTCTTC	.	.	TRBV7-9	TRBJ2-1
CASSSGTGAGYTF	TGCGCCAGCAGCTCAGGGACGGGGGCTGGCTACACCTTC	few	.	TRBV5-1	TRBJ1-2
CASSPTGASYGYTF	TGTGCCAGCAGCCCAACAGGGGCCTCCTATGGCTACACCTTC	.	TRBD1	TRBV9	TRBJ1-2
CASRRDISSYNSPLHF	TGTGCCAGCAGGCGGGACATTAGCTCCTATAATTCACCCCTCCACTTT	many	.	TRBV7-8	TRBJ1-6
CASSPNGEQFF	TGTGCCAGTAGTCCCAACGGTGAGCAGTTCTTC	.	.	TRBV19	TRBJ2-1
CASSLDDPSTDTQYF	TGCGCCAGCAGCTTGGACGACCCCAGCACAGATACGCAGTATTTT	many	.	TRBV5-1	TRBJ2-3
CSATAVTSGGKETQYF	TGCAGTGCGACCGCTGTGACTAGCGGGGGGAAAGAGACCCAGTACTTC	many	TRBD2	TRBV20-1	TRBJ2-5
CASSLGRGLGTDTQYF	TGCGCCAGCAGCTTGGGCAGGGGGCTAGGCACAGATACGCAGTATTTT	few	TRBD1	TRBV5-1	TRBJ2-3
CASSLGQLGYGYTF	TGTGCCAGCAGCTTAGGACAGCTAGGCTATGGCTACACCTTC	few	.	TRBV11-2	TRBJ1-2
CASSQDRPLYHSRTDTQYF	TGTGCCAGCAGCCAAGACCGACCCCTGTATCACTCGCGCACAGATACGCAGTATTTT	.	.	TRBV3-1	TRBJ2-3
CAIRGDSHNEQFF	TGTGCCATCAGGGGGGACTCCCACAATGAGCAGTTCTTC	many	.	TRBV10-3	TRBJ2-1
CSAREVGTAHSPLHF	TGCAGTGCTAGAGAGGTCGGGACAGCCCATTCACCCCTCCACTTT	.	TRBD1	TRBV20-1	TRBJ1-6
CASSRVLTSNTGELFF	TGCGCCAGCAGCCGGGTTCTGACTTCGAACACCGGGGAGCTGTTTTTT	.	.	TRBV4-1	TRBJ2-2
CSARDRESRGYTF	TGCAGTGCTAGAGATCGGGAGTCGCGCGGCTACACCTTC	few	.	TRBV20-1	TRBJ1-2
CASSPAEAYGYTF	TGTGCCAGCAGCCCCGCCGAGGCCTATGGCTACACCTTC	.	.	TRBV11-2	TRBJ1-2
CAITEPNYGYTF	TGTGCCATCACCGAACCTAACTATGGCTACACCTTC	.	.	TRBV10-3	TRBJ1-2
CASSAWTPSAETQYF	TGTGCCAGCAGTGCCTGGACACCCAGCGCGGAGACCCAGTACTTC	.	.	TRBV6-2/TRBV6-3	TRBJ2-5
CSVDMSGVYNEQFF	TGCAGCGTTGATATGTCAGGGGTCTACAATGAGCAGTTCTTC	.	.	TRBV29-1	TRBJ2-1
CASSAQWVDNEQFF	TGTGCCAGCAGCGCCCAATGGGTGGACAATGAGCAGTTCTTC	.	.	TRBV9	TRBJ2-1
CASSQPPGGSSYNEQFF	TGTGCCAGCAGCCAACCCCCTGGTGGGAGCTCCTACAATGAGCAGTTCTTC	few	.	TRBV6-1	TRBJ2-1
CASSLEVGGGEQFF	TGTGCCAGCAGCTTAGAGGTTGGGGGCGGCGAGCAGTTCTTC	many	.	TRBV7-2	TRBJ2-1
CASSLTGLNTEAFF	TGTGCCAGCAGCTTGACAGGGTTGAACACTGAAGCTTTCTTT	many	TRBD1	TRBV7-2	TRBJ1-1
CASSLFQGAGQPQHF	TGTGCCAGCAGCTTGTTTCAAGGGGCAGGTCAGCCCCAGCATTTT	few	.	TRBV5-5	TRBJ1-5
CAWSVIGGEAFF	TGTGCCTGGAGTGTAATAGGCGGGGAAGCTTTCTTT	few	.	TRBV30	TRBJ1-1
CASSRTQVGEQYF	TGTGCCAGCAGCCGTACTCAGGTCGGCGAGCAGTACTTC	many	.	TRBV11-1	TRBJ2-7
CASSLGDGNQPQHF	TGCGCCAGCAGCTTGGGGGACGGCAATCAGCCCCAGCATTTT	many	.	TRBV5-1	TRBJ1-5
CASSLGPGQQETQYF	TGTGCCAGCAGCTTAGGCCCGGGACAGCAAGAGACCCAGTACTTC	many	TRBD1	TRBV7-6	TRBJ2-5
CASTASGDRGVTEAFF	TGTGCCAGCACCGCCAGTGGGGATCGCGGGGTCACTGAAGCTTTCTTT	few	.	TRBV2	TRBJ1-1
CASSWGPGNTEAFF	TGTGCCAGCAGCTGGGGGCCGGGGAACACTGAAGCTTTCTTT	.	.	TRBV6-2/TRBV6-3	TRBJ1-1